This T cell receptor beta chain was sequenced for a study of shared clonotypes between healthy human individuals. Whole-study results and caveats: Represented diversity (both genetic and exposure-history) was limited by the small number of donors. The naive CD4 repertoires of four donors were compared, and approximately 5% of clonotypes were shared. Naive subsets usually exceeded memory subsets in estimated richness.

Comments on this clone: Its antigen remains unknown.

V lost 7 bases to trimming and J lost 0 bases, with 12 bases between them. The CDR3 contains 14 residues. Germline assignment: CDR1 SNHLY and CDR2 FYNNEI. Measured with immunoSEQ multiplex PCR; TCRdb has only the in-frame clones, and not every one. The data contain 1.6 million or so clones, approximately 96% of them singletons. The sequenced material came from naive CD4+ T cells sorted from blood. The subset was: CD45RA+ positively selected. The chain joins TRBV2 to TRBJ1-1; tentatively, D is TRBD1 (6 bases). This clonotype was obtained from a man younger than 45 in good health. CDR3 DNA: TGTGCCAGCAAATACAGGGATGTGAACACTGAAGCTTTCTTT. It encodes CASKYRDVNTEAFF. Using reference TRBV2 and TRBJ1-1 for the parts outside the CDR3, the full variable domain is EPEVTQTPSHQVTQMGQEVILRCVPISNHLYFYWYRQILGQKVEFLVSFYNNEISEKSEIFDDQFSVERPDGSNFTLKIRSTKLEDSAMYFCASKYRDVNTEAFFGQGTRLTVV.